The clone carrying this TCR beta chain was observed many times. The CDR3 runs 17 residues. The V and J ends lost 4 bases and 0 bases respectively, with 16 bases between them. CDR1 is KGHDR and CDR2 is SFDVKD in the germline V gene. The data were taken from a study of prognosis after radiotherapy for stage I lung cancer. Amplification of the TCR beta CDR3 (from genomic DNA) was done by two-round multiplex PCR. First-round PCR amplification was performed with primers specific to each TRBV and TRBJ gene. MiXCR, applied by TCRdb to the multiplex PCR reads, yields one record per CDR3 protein. The table includes 31,000 or so distinct CDR3 sequences, about half detected once.

The receptor was isolated from a donor of 50 years or more with non-small cell lung cancer. The sample was PBMCs, taken before or after stereotactic body radiation therapy (not recorded which). The J gene is TRBJ2-3, the V gene TRBV24-1; D call uncertain. The CDR3 nucleotides are TGTGCCACCAGTGACACCCAGCAGAGACCTAGCACAGATACGCAGTATTTT. Translation: CATSDTQQRPSTDTQYF.